These 2 T cell receptor beta chains originate from one sample sequenced in a study of regulatory T cells in long-lasting Graves disease. Noted time point: newly diagnosed GD, antithyroid drugs for less than 3 months. The authors made the TCR library using RNA they extracted from PBMCs. Library construction for TCR beta used iRepertoire HTBI primers and Arm-PCR of CDR3 regions. TCRdb analysed the multiplex PCR reads with MiXCR anew, one entry per CDR3 protein. The table lists around 500,000 distinct CDR3 sequences, 15% to 20% of them singletons. This sample was also put to use in a study of T cells in Graves' hyperthyroidism and ophthalmopathy.

This sample comprised peripheral blood mononuclear cells (PBMCs), obtained at new diagnosis, from a patient treated with antithyroid drugs. The receptors here all came from a woman aged 35-65 years with Graves disease.

A word on this clonotype: Since a much larger clone is just one base distant, this may be a read error. The chain uses TRBV15 and TRBJ2-1; 11 positions agree with TRBD2. J was trimmed by 10 bases and V by 8 bases; bases with no gene match: 22. Germline assignment: CDR1 LNHNV and CDR2 YYDKDF (reference sequence). This CDR3 comprises 18 residues. The CDR3 spells CATRYGLAGGLPTGEQFF. The DNA for the CDR3 is TGTGCCACCCGGTACGGGCTAGCGGGGGGACTACCTACGGGCGAGCAGTTCTTC. The full variable domain, rest sourced from reference TRBV15 and TRBJ2-1, is DAMVIQNPRYQVTQFGKPVTLSCSQTLNHNVMYWYQQKSSQAPKLLFHYYDKDFNNEADTPDNFQSRRPNTSFCFLDIRSPGLGDTAMYLCATRYGLAGGLPTGEQFFGPGTRLTVL.

This clonotype was counted a few times. The rearrangement links TRBV7-2 to TRBJ2-1; D possibly corresponds to TRBD1 (6 bases). Trimming stripped 7 bases from V and 7 bases from J, with 20 bases between. The germline CDR1 and CDR2 sequences are SGHTA and FQGNSA. The CDR3 covers 15 residues. CDR3 residues: CASNPQKGQWNEQFF. The CDR3 DNA reads as TGTGCCAGCAACCCGCAAAAGGGACAATGGAATGAGCAGTTCTTC.